The clone carrying this T cell receptor (beta chain) was counted between two and nine times. The target antigen is unknown. This specimen belongs to a study of shared clonotypes between healthy human individuals. Study-level points and caveats: Generation of non-shared clonotypes was less probable than generation of clonotypes shared by all four donors.

Here immunoSEQ multiplex PCR was the method, and the copy in TCRdb shows in-frame clones only, minus some. The sample has about 2.4 million clones, 93% seen once. The source material was naive CD4+ T cells from PBMCs. Subset noted: CD45RA+ positively selected. The receptor comes from a man aged 18 to 30 in good health. Some clones in this sample may be carry-over from other donors' samples.

Here the CDR3 reads CSALTGEEKLFF. CDR3 coding DNA: TGCAGCGCCCTGACAGGGGAGGAAAAACTGTTTTTT. The chain joins TRBV29-1 to TRBJ1-4, with TRBD1 matching 8 bases. This CDR3 has 12 residues. J gave up 8 bases and V 7 bases, and 6 bases lay outside the gene matches. Germline V gives CDR1 SQVTM, CDR2 ANQGSEA.